Listed below are T cell receptor beta chains from one sample, sequenced in a study of T cell responses to AZD1222 COVID-19 vaccine. The protocol was immunoSEQ multiplex PCR, while the TCRdb copy is restricted to in-frame clones and leaves out a portion. The sample consists of 100,000 to 150,000 clones, 75% to 95% of them appearing once. Sequenced here: peripheral blood, sampled 28 days after the second AZD1222 dose. The receptors derive from an adult who received the AZD1222 COVID-19 vaccine. CDR3s include the opening cysteine and the closing phenylalanine or tryptophan. D genes are given only for firm matches. The size entry is marked missing in some rows and otherwise reads once, few, many or a size class.

v_gene: TRBV12-3/TRBV12-4
abundance: NA
j_gene: TRBJ1-1
d_gene: NA
CDR3aa: CASTPQLNTEAFF
CDR3nt: TGTGCCAGCACCCCACAGTTGAACACTGAAGCTTTCTTT

v_gene: TRBV12-3/TRBV12-4
abundance: once
j_gene: TRBJ1-6
d_gene: NA
CDR3aa: CASSRVNSPLHF
CDR3nt: TGTGCCAGCAGCCGGGTTAATTCACCCCTCCACTTT

v_gene: TRBV28
abundance: NA
j_gene: TRBJ1-4
d_gene: NA
CDR3aa: CASRPGSLNEKLFF
CDR3nt: TGTGCCAGCAGACCTGGGAGCCTGAATGAAAAACTGTTTTTT

v_gene: TRBV6-1
abundance: few
j_gene: TRBJ1-3
d_gene: TRBD1
CDR3aa: CASSDGQGIAGNTIYF
CDR3nt: TGTGCCAGCAGTGATGGACAGGGAATCGCTGGAAACACCATATATTTT

v_gene: TRBV28
abundance: few
j_gene: TRBJ2-6
d_gene: NA
CDR3aa: CASSSLYEGYGANVLTF
CDR3nt: TGTGCCAGCAGCTCCCTATACGAGGGTTACGGGGCCAACGTCCTGACTTTC

v_gene: TRBV9
abundance: NA
j_gene: TRBJ1-6
d_gene: NA
CDR3aa: CASSGGSRGSPLHF
CDR3nt: TGTGCCAGCAGCGGAGGATCACGGGGATCACCCCTCCACTTT

v_gene: TRBV11-3
abundance: NA
j_gene: TRBJ1-4
d_gene: NA
CDR3aa: CASSLDRRGELFF
CDR3nt: TGTGCCAGCAGCTTAGATCGTCGGGGAGAACTGTTTTTT

v_gene: TRBV14
abundance: NA
j_gene: TRBJ1-3
d_gene: TRBD1
CDR3aa: CASSQDWQGATGNTIYF
CDR3nt: TGTGCCAGCAGCCAAGACTGGCAGGGGGCCACTGGAAACACCATATATTTT

v_gene: TRBV5-1
abundance: NA
j_gene: TRBJ1-2
d_gene: NA
CDR3aa: CASSLGGTEVFSGGYTF
CDR3nt: TGCGCCAGCAGCTTGGGTGGGACCGAGGTCTTCTCGGGGGGCTACACCTTC

v_gene: TRBV3-1/TRBV3-2
abundance: NA
j_gene: TRBJ2-2
d_gene: TRBD2
CDR3aa: CASSQVGGKLFF
CDR3nt: TGTGCCAGCAGCCAAGTCGGGGGGAAGCTGTTTTTT

v_gene: TRBV7-6
abundance: NA
j_gene: TRBJ2-2
d_gene: NA
CDR3aa: CASSPEPGDTGELFF
CDR3nt: TGTGCCAGCAGCCCAGAGCCGGGGGACACCGGGGAGCTGTTTTTT

v_gene: TRBV29-1
abundance: NA
j_gene: TRBJ1-5
d_gene: NA
CDR3aa: CSVRTGFGQPQHF
CDR3nt: TGCAGCGTCCGGACTGGGTTTGGCCAGCCCCAGCATTTT

v_gene: TRBV10-3
abundance: NA
j_gene: TRBJ2-1
d_gene: NA
CDR3aa: CAISDQWAEQFF
CDR3nt: TGTGCCATCAGTGATCAGTGGGCGGAGCAGTTCTTC

v_gene: TRBV7-6
abundance: NA
j_gene: TRBJ2-3
d_gene: TRBD2
CDR3aa: CASSPQLADNTDTQYF
CDR3nt: TGTGCCAGCAGCCCCCAACTAGCGGATAACACAGATACGCAGTATTTT

v_gene: TRBV6-5
abundance: NA
j_gene: TRBJ1-6
d_gene: NA
CDR3aa: CASRDTNSPLHF
CDR3nt: TGTGCCAGCCGGGACACCAATTCACCCCTCCACTTT

v_gene: TRBV18
abundance: NA
j_gene: TRBJ1-3
d_gene: TRBD1
CDR3aa: CASSPGTGAPSGNTIYF
CDR3nt: TGTGCCAGCTCACCGGGGACAGGGGCGCCCTCTGGAAACACCATATATTTT

v_gene: TRBV18
abundance: NA
j_gene: TRBJ1-1
d_gene: TRBD1
CDR3aa: CASSPRQGRNTEAFF
CDR3nt: TGTGCCAGCTCACCCCGACAGGGGAGGAACACTGAAGCTTTCTTT

v_gene: TRBV27
abundance: NA
j_gene: TRBJ2-5
d_gene: TRBD2
CDR3aa: CASSPLAGLGETQYF
CDR3nt: TGTGCCAGCAGTCCCCTAGCGGGGCTCGGTGAGACCCAGTACTTC

v_gene: TRBV6-6
abundance: NA
j_gene: TRBJ1-2
d_gene: NA
CDR3aa: CASSYSPVDGYTF
CDR3nt: TGTGCCAGCAGTTACTCTCCTGTAGACGGCTACACCTTC

v_gene: TRBV12-2
abundance: NA
j_gene: TRBJ2-7
d_gene: NA
CDR3aa: CASRPTPGVSGGISYEQYF
CDR3nt: TGTGCAAGTCGCCCAACCCCTGGCGTTAGCGGGGGGATCTCCTACGAGCAGTACTTC

v_gene: TRBV5-8
abundance: NA
j_gene: TRBJ2-2
d_gene: TRBD1
CDR3aa: CASSFSRGLIGELFF
CDR3nt: TGTGCCAGCAGCTTTAGCAGGGGGCTCATCGGGGAGCTGTTTTTT

v_gene: TRBV5-1
abundance: NA
j_gene: TRBJ2-3
d_gene: TRBD2
CDR3aa: CASSSWEGGADTQYF
CDR3nt: TGCGCCAGCAGCTCCTGGGAGGGTGGCGCAGATACGCAGTATTTT